The source of this T cell receptor (beta chain) is a study of blood T cell repertoires in COVID-19. The wider study: Acute and convalescent COVID-19 specimens originated in the United States, Italy and Spain. Sources were T cells, B-cell-depleted T cells, or PBMCs; the material itself was cDNA or gDNA.

V trimming: 6 bases; J trimming: 8 bases; junction bases outside the gene matches: 11. The germline V gene encodes CDR1 SGHVS and CDR2 FQNEAQ. The CDR3 has 15 amino acids. Original analysis: Researchers report that nucleated cell counts were estimated from reference gene primer amplification. Clones were read by immunoSEQ multiplex PCR, and TCRdb kept only the in-frame ones, dropping some. The V and J calls and the clone size are those of that table, but D and trimming were determined from the DNA. The table has about 180,000 clones, 75% to 80% seen once; the top ten hold more than 25%. The chain links TRBV7-8 to TRBJ2-1, with TRBD2 matching 9 bases. Sequencing input: peripheral blood. The clonotype was recovered from a woman in her sixties or seventies with acute or convalescent COVID-19. DNA for the CDR3: TGTGCCAGCAGAAATAGCGGGAGTTTTTCTCATGAGCAGTTCTTC. It specifies CASRNSGSFSHEQFF.